The next 8 T cell receptor beta chains were all read from a single sample in a study of shared clonotypes between healthy human individuals. The data were produced by immunoSEQ multiplex PCR, yet TCRdb's version contains in-frame clones alone and is incomplete. The top ten clones hold approximately 0.4% of a sample with approximately 2,300,000 clones, around 90% of them seen once. Sample: naive CD4+ T cells from PBMCs. Subset of the sample: CD45RA+ positively selected. These receptors all stem from a man aged 18-30 years in good health. Some clones in this sample may be carry-over from other donors' samples.

The chain is built from TRBV28 and TRBJ2-7; D may correspond to TRBD1 or TRBD2 (5 bases each). CDR3 length equals 13 residues. V lost 6 bases and J lost 1, with 10 bases in between. The germline gives CDR1 MDHEN, CDR2 SYDVKM. The CDR3 sequence is CASREEGSYEQYF. DNA for the CDR3: TGTGCCAGCAGGGAAGAGGGGTCCTACGAGCAGTACTTC.

V gene TRBV28 combines with J gene TRBJ2-7, with TRBD2 matching over 7 bases. Germline-derived CDR1 and CDR2 are MDHEN and SYDVKM. The CDR3 sequence is 17 residues long. Unmatched junction bases numbered 15, after V lost 4 bases and J lost 3 bases. Here the CDR3 reads CASSSPRGAGTIYEQYF. Here the CDR3 DNA reads TGTGCCAGCAGTTCCCCTCGGGGAGCGGGAACGATCTACGAGCAGTACTTC.

The chain links TRBV5-6 to TRBJ2-7; no clear D. Germline CDR1 is SGHDT and CDR2 is YYEEEE. Deletions cut 4 bases from V and 3 bases from J, with 14 bases between. CDR3 length: 14 residues. The CDR3 DNA reads TGTGCCAGCAGCCTCCCGACCGGCCGCTACGAGCAGTACTTC. Protein: CASSLPTGRYEQYF. Full variable domain (rest looked up from reference TRBV5-6 and TRBJ2-7): DAGVTQSPTHLIKTRGQQVTLRCSPKSGHDTVSWYQQALGQGPQFIFQYYEEEERQRGNFPDRFSGHQFPNYSSELNVNALLLGDSALYLCASSLPTGRYEQYFGPGTRLTVT.

The chain carries TRBV28 and TRBJ2-7; D may be TRBD2 (6 bases). Germline CDR1 and CDR2: MDHEN and SYDVKM. V gave up 5 bases and J gave up 1 base, with 15 bases separating them. This CDR3 contains 15 residues. The CDR3 coding sequence is TGTGCCAGCAGTGAACAGACTAGTATATCCTACGAGCAGTACTTC. Translation gives CASSEQTSISYEQYF. Drawing the rest from reference TRBV28 and TRBJ2-7, the complete variable domain is DVKVTQSSRYLVKRTGEKVFLECVQDMDHENMFWYRQDPGLGLRLIYFSYDVKMKEKGDIPEGYSVSREKKERFSLILESASTNQTSMYLCASSEQTSISYEQYFGPGTRLTVT.

The rearrangement links TRBV9 to TRBJ2-3; D may be TRBD2 (5 bases). The CDR3 loop spans 14 amino acids. Trimming took 2 bases from V and 4 from J, leaving 11 bases between them. The germline V gene encodes CDR1 SGDLS and CDR2 YYNGEE. Written as DNA, the CDR3 is TGTGCCAGCAGCGTTAGAGGGTCTCCAGATACGCAGTATTTT. Translating it yields CASSVRGSPDTQYF.

Points on this clone: In the same sample, other DNA sequences code for this CDR3. This chain connects TRBV2 to TRBJ1-3, with 7 bases lining up with TRBD1. Germline CDR1 reads SNHLY; CDR2 reads FYNNEI. This CDR3 comprises 15 residues. Unmatched junction bases numbered 10, after V lost 7 bases and J lost 4 bases. The CDR3 DNA is TGTGCCAGCAAATCACAGGGGCCCCTCGGAAACACCATATATTTT. This sequence encodes CASKSQGPLGNTIYF.

The chain has TRBV5-4 and TRBJ2-1, with D tentatively TRBD2 (5 bases). The V gene lost 4 bases and the J gene lost 8 bases, with 16 bases spanning the gap. Germline CDR1 and CDR2: SGHNT and YYREEE (reference sequence). This CDR3 comprises 14 residues. The CDR3 DNA reads TGTGCCAGCAGCCGGACTGTGGCGGGCTATGAGCAGTTCTTC. Its protein is CASSRTVAGYEQFF.

The rearrangement links TRBV15 to TRBJ1-4; no definite D call. V was cut by 0 bases and J by 5 bases, with 13 bases left in between. Germline V CDR1 and CDR2: LNHNV, YYDKDF (reference sequence). CDR3 size: 16 residues. The DNA for the CDR3 is TGTGCCACCAGCAGAGATATAAGGCAGCTCAATGAAAAACTGTTTTTT. The encoded protein is CATSRDIRQLNEKLFF.